This TCR beta chain was documented in a study of T cell responses to AZD1222 COVID-19 vaccine. The trim removed 4 bases at V and 1 base at J, leaving 4 bases unmatched. The CDR3 runs 15 residues. CDR1 is SGHRS and CDR2 is YFSETQ in the germline V gene. Generated by immunoSEQ multiplex PCR, the TCRdb table keeps only in-frame clones and is missing some. This table has tens of thousands of clones, roughly nine tenths appearing once. This receptor was obtained from an adult in good health. The V call is TRBV5-1, the J call TRBJ2-7; 11 nucleotides line up with TRBD1. Sequencing was performed on peripheral blood, taken on day 0 of AZD1222 vaccination. The CDR3 DNA reads as TGCGCCAGCAGCCTGGGGACAGGGGGTTCCTACGAGCAGTACTTC. Encoded protein: CASSLGTGGSYEQYF.